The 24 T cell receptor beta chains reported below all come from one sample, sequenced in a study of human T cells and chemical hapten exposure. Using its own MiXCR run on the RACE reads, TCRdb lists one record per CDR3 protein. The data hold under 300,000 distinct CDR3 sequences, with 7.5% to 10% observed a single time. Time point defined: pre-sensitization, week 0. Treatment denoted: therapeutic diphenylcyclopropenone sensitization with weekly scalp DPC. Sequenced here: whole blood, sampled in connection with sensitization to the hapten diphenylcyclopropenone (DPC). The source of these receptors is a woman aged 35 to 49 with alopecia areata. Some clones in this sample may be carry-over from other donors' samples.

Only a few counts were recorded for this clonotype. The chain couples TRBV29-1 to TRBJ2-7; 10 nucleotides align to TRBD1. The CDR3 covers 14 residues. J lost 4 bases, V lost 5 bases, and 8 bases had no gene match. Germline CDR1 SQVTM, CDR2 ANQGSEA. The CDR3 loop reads CSVKGQGVGYEQYF. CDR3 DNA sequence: TGCAGCGTTAAAGGACAGGGGGTAGGATACGAGCAGTACTTC.

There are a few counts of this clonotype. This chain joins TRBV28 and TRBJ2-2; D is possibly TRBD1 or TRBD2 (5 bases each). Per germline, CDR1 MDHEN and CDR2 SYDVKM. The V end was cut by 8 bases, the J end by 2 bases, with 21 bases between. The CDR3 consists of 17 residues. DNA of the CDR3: TGTGCCAGCTACAGTCGTCGGGACCCACTCAACACCGGGGAGCTGTTTTTT. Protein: CASYSRRDPLNTGELFF.

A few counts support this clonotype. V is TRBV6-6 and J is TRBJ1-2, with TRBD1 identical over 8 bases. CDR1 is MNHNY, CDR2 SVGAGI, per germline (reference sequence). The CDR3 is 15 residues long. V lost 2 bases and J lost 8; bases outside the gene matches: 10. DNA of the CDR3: TGTGCCAGCAGTTACGGGACAGGCCTGACCGGCGGCTACACCTTC. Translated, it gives CASSYGTGLTGGYTF.

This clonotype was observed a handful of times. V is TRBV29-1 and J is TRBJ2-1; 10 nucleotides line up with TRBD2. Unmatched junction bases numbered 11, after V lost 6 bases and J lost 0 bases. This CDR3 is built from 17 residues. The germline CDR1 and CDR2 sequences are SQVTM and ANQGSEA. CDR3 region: CSVPAGGSLSSYNEQFF. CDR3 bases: TGCAGCGTGCCAGCGGGAGGGTCCTTGAGCTCCTACAATGAGCAGTTCTTC.

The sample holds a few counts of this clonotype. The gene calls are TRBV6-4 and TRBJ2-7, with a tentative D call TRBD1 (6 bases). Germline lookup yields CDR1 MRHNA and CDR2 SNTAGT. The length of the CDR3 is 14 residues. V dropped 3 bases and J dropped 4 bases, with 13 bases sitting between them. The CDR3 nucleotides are TGTGCCAGCAGTGAACCCGGGACATCGTACGAGCAGTACTTC. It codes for CASSEPGTSYEQYF.

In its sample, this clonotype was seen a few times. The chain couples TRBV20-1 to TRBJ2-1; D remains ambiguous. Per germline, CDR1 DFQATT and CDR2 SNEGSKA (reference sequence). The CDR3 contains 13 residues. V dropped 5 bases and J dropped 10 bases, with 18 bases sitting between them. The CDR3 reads CSAPRPDPGEQFF. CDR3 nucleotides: TGCAGTGCTCCCCGACCCGATCCTGGGGAGCAGTTCTTC.

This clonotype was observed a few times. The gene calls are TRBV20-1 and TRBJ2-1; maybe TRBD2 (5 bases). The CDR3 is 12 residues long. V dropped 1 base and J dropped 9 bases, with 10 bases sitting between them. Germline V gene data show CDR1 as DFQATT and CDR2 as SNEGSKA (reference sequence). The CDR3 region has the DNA TGCAGTGCTAGAGGCCCCCGGGGTGAGCAGTTCTTC. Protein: CSARGPRGEQFF.

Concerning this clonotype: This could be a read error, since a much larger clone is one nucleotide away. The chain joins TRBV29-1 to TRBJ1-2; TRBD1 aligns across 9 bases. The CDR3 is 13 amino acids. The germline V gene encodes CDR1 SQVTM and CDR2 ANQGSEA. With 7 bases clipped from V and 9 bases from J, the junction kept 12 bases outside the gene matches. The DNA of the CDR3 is TGCAGCGCGACGCCCAGACAGGGGGGTAGCTACACCTTC. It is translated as CSATPRQGGSYTF.

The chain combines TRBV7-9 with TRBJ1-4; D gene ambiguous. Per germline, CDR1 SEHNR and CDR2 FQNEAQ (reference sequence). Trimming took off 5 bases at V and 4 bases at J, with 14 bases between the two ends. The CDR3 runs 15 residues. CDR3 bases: TGTGCCAGCAGCGCACGACATCCAAGTAATGAAAAACTGTTTTTT. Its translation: CASSARHPSNEKLFF.

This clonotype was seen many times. CDR3 amino acids: CASSYLRGYEQFF. The DNA for the CDR3 is TGTGCCAGCAGTTACCTCCGGGGCTATGAGCAGTTCTTC. The chain is built from TRBV6-5 and TRBJ2-1; D is tentatively TRBD1 or TRBD2 (5 bases each). Germline loops: CDR1 MNHEY, CDR2 SVGAGI. V lost 2 bases, J lost 8 bases, and 10 bases lay in between. This CDR3 comprises 13 residues.

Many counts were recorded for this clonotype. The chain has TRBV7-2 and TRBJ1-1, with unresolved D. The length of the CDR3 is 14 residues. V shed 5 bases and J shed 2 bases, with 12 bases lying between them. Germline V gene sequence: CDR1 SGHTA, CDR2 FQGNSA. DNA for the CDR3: TGTGCCAGCAGCCGCCCACCAGCAAACACTGAAGCTTTCTTT. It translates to CASSRPPANTEAFF.

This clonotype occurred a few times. CDR3 amino acids: CASSLRPTPFYEQYF. Written as DNA, the CDR3 is TGTGCCAGCAGCCTACGCCCGACACCTTTTTACGAGCAGTACTTC. The chain is built from TRBV7-9 and TRBJ2-7; D is ambiguous. Germline V gene data show CDR1 as SEHNR and CDR2 as FQNEAQ (reference sequence). The CDR3 totals 15 residues. Trimming removed 5 bases at V and 4 bases at J, with 18 bases between.

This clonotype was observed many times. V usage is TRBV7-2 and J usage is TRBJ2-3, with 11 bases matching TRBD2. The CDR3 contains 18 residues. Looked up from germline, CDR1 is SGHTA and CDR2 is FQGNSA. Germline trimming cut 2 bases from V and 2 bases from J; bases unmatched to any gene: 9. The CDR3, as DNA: TGTGCCAGCAGCTTAACCCTAGCGGGAGGTCCGAACACAGATACGCAGTATTTT. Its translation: CASSLTLAGGPNTDTQYF.

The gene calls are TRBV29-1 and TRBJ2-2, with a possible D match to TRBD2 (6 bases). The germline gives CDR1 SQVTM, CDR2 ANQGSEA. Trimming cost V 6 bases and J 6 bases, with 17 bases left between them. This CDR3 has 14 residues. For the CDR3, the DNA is TGCAGCGTCGCCGCGGGACTTTCGGCCGGGGAGCTGTTTTTT. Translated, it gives CSVAAGLSAGELFF.

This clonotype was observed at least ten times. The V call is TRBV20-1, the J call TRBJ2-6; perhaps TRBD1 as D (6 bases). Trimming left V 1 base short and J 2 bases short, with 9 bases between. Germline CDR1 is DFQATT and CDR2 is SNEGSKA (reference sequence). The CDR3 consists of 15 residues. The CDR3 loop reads CSARVGGTGANVLTF. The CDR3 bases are TGCAGTGCTAGAGTAGGGGGTACTGGGGCCAACGTCCTGACTTTC.

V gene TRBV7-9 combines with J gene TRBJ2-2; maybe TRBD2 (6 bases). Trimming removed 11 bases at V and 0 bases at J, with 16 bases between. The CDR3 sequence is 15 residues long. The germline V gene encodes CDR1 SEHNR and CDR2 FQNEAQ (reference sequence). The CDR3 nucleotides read TGTGCCTGCCAGGGACTGTTTGCGAACACCGGGGAGCTGTTTTTT. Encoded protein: CACQGLFANTGELFF.

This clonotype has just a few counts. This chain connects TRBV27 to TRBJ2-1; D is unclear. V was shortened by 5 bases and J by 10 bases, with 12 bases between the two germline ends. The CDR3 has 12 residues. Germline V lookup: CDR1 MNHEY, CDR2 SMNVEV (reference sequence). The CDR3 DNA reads TGTGCCAGCAGTCCCCCAGCCCCCGAGCAGTTCTTC. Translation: CASSPPAPEQFF.

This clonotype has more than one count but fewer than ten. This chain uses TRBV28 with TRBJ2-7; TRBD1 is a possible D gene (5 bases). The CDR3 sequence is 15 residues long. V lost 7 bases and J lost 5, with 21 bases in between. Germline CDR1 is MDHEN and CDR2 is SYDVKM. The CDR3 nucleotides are TGTGCCAGCAACCCCCCAATCGCAGGGCCCCACGAGCAGTACTTC. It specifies CASNPPIAGPHEQYF. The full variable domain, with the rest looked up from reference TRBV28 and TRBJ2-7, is DVKVTQSSRYLVKRTGEKVFLECVQDMDHENMFWYRQDPGLGLRLIYFSYDVKMKEKGDIPEGYSVSREKKERFSLILESASTNQTSMYLCASNPPIAGPHEQYFGPGTRLTVT.

CDR3 coding DNA: TGTGCCAGCACTAGCGGGAGTTTAACCGGGGAGCTGTTTTTT. Residues: CASTSGSLTGELFF. The chain has TRBV12-3 or TRBV12-4 and TRBJ2-2; 10 nucleotides line up with TRBD2. V lost 7 bases, J lost 5 bases, and 4 bases stayed unmatched. There are 14 residues in the CDR3.

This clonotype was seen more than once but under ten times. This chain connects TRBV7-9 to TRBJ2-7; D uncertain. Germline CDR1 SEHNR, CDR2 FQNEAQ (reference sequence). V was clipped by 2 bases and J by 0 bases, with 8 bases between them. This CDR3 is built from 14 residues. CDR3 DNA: TGTGCCAGCAGCTTATACCCTTCCTCCTACGAGCAGTACTTC. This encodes CASSLYPSSYEQYF.

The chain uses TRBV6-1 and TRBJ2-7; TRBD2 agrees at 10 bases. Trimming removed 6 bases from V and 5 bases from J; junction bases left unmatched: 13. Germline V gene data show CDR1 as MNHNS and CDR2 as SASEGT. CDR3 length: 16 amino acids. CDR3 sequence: CASSQPSSGSDDEQYF. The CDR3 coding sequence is TGTGCCAGCAGCCAACCCTCTAGCGGGAGTGATGACGAGCAGTACTTC.

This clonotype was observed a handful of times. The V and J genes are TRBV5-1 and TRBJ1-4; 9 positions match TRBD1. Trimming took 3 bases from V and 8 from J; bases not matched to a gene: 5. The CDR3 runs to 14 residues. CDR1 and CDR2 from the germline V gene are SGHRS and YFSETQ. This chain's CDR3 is CASSSQGAKEKLFF. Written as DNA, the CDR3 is TGCGCCAGCAGCTCACAGGGGGCGAAGGAAAAACTGTTTTTT.

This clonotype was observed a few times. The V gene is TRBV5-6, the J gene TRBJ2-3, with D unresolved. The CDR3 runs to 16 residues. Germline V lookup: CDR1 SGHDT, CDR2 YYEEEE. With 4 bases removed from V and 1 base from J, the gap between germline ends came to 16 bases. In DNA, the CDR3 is TGTGCCAGCAGCCACTACGCTACGGCCGGCACAGATACGCAGTATTTT. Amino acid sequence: CASSHYATAGTDTQYF.

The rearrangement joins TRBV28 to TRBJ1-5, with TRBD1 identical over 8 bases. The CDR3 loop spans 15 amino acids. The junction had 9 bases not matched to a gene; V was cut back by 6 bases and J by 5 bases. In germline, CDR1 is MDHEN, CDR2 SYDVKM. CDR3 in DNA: TGTGCCAGCAGCTCCCGACAGGGGTTGGATCAGCCCCAGCATTTT. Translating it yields CASSSRQGLDQPQHF.